The 21 T cell receptor beta chains given below trace back to one sample, sequenced in a study of cytomegalovirus exposure and HLA in healthy donors. Researchers ran the PCR with 60 Vbeta and 13 Jbeta primers. The repertoire was sequenced with immunoSEQ multiplex PCR; TCRdb's copy has only in-frame clones and lacks some. Of roughly 130,000 clones listed, 60% to 80% were seen once; the top ten hold around 2.5%. Sequenced material: PBMCs. These receptors all come from a woman between 55 and 75 years old in good health and CMV-seropositive.

The chain joins TRBV7-8 to TRBJ2-6; D is ambiguous. The V gene's germline CDR1 is SGHVS and CDR2 FQNEAQ. V gave up 1 base and J gave up 0 bases, with 4 bases separating them. The CDR3 has 15 residues. The CDR3 is CASSLVASGANVLTF. The CDR3, as DNA: TGTGCCAGCAGCTTAGTGGCCTCTGGGGCCAACGTCCTGACTTTC. The whole variable domain, filled in from reference TRBV7-8 and TRBJ2-6, reads GAGVSQSPRYKVAKRGQDVALRCDPISGHVSLFWYQQALGQGPEFLTYFQNEAQLDKSGLPSDRFFAERPEGSVSTLKIQRTQQEDSAVYLCASSLVASGANVLTFGAGSRLTVL.

This chain links TRBV13 with TRBJ2-1; 14 bases are shared with TRBD2. V shed 7 bases and J 10 bases; nucleotides not matched to a gene: 12. Germline CDR1 reads PRHDT; CDR2 reads FYEKMQ (reference sequence). The CDR3 has 16 residues. The CDR3 region is CASNSLGLAGGREQFF. CDR3 sequence (DNA): TGTGCCAGCAACTCACTCGGACTAGCGGGGGGACGGGAGCAGTTCTTC.

The V and J genes are TRBV5-1 and TRBJ2-1, with no clear D. V lost 1 base and J 0 bases, leaving 8 bases between the germline ends. The CDR3 has 15 residues. Germline assignment: CDR1 SGHRS and CDR2 YFSETQ. In DNA form, the CDR3 reads TGCGCCAGCAGCTTGCAAACGAGCTCCTACAATGAGCAGTTCTTC. As protein: CASSLQTSSYNEQFF.

The CDR3 bases are TGTGCCAGCAGCTTGCAGGGGGGACCTACTGAAGCTTTCTTT. Translation gives CASSLQGGPTEAFF. The gene calls are TRBV7-9 and TRBJ1-1; 7 bases agree with TRBD1. This CDR3 spans 14 amino acids. Trimming removed 3 bases from V and 5 bases from J; junction bases left unmatched: 6. CDR1 SEHNR and CDR2 FQNEAQ come from the germline V gene (reference sequence).

The J gene is TRBJ2-1, the V gene TRBV11-3; D is ambiguous. Trimming pared 3 bases from V and 5 bases from J, leaving 8 bases between. Germline CDR1 reads SGHNT; CDR2 reads YENEEA. The CDR3 spans 13 residues. In DNA, the CDR3 is TGTGCCAGCAGCTTCTACAGAGACAATGAGCAGTTCTTC. Its translation is CASSFYRDNEQFF.

The chain joins TRBV6-5 to TRBJ1-5, with D possibly matching TRBD1 (6 bases). This CDR3 has 15 amino acids. Germline lookup yields CDR1 MNHEY and CDR2 SVGAGI. V was trimmed by 6 bases and J by 1 base, leaving 13 bases between them. In nucleotides, the CDR3 is TGTGCCAGCAGGCTAGGAGGACAGAGCAATCAGCCCCAGCATTTT. It is translated as CASRLGGQSNQPQHF.

This clone was recorded once. The V call is TRBV15, the J call TRBJ1-5, with 9 positions matching TRBD1. The germline CDR1 and CDR2 sequences are LNHNV and YYDKDF (reference sequence). V gave up 0 bases and J gave up 5 bases; unmatched junction bases: 5. The CDR3 consists of 16 residues. The CDR3 DNA is TGTGCCACCAGCAGAGATCTTGGACAGGGGCATCAGCCCCAGCATTTT. Translated: CATSRDLGQGHQPQHF.

In DNA form, the CDR3 reads TGTGCCAGCAGCAGACAGGGGGGACTTGTGAATGAGCAGTTCTTC. Translated: CASSRQGGLVNEQFF. The chain links TRBV6-8 to TRBJ2-1; 9 nucleotides align to TRBD1. V gave up 6 bases and J gave up 7 bases; unmatched junction bases: 10. Germline loops: CDR1 MNHGY, CDR2 SAAAGT. CDR3 size: 15 residues.

Only one count was recorded for this clone. Compared with germline, one end of the junction differs, possibly owing to a read error. The genes are TRBV5-1 and TRBJ2-5, with a weak D call TRBD2 (6 bases). This CDR3 spans 14 amino acids. Germline assignment: CDR1 SGHRS and CDR2 YFSETQ. The CDR3 region is CASSPGLFQEAQYF. For the CDR3, the DNA is TGCGCCAGCAGCCCGGGACTTTTTCAAGAGGCCCAGTACTTC.

About this clone: One end of the junction varies from germline; a read error may be responsible. The rearrangement links TRBV2 to TRBJ2-7; 7 nucleotides align to TRBD2. Looked up from germline, CDR1 is SNHLY and CDR2 is FYNNEI. This CDR3 contains 12 residues. The CDR3 DNA reads as TGTGCCAGCAGTGAGGGGCAAGGTGGGGGGGACTTC. Amino acid sequence: CASSEGQGGGDF.

The genes are TRBV7-2 and TRBJ1-4, with TRBD1 as a possible D gene (5 bases). The CDR3 has 12 amino acids. Per germline, CDR1 SGHTA and CDR2 FQGNSA. Trimming left V 0 bases short and J 14 bases short, with 10 bases between. The DNA of the CDR3 is TGTGCCAGCAGCTTAGCGCAGGGCGTTCTGTTTTTT. Amino acids: CASSLAQGVLFF.

The rearrangement links TRBV5-6 to TRBJ2-7, with a weak D call TRBD2 (6 bases). Germline CDR1 reads SGHDT; CDR2 reads YYEEEE. The CDR3 loop spans 14 amino acids. Between the trimmed V and J ends, which lost 0 bases and 1 base, there was a span of 8 bases. CDR3: CASSLEGRSYEQYF. The CDR3 nucleotides are TGTGCCAGCAGCTTGGAGGGGAGGTCCTACGAGCAGTACTTC.

The J gene is TRBJ1-5, the V gene TRBV19, with TRBD1 identical over 8 bases. V gave up 4 bases and J gave up 0 bases; unmatched junction bases: 14. CDR3 size: 19 residues. CDR1 is LNHDA and CDR2 is SQIVND in the germline V gene (reference sequence). CDR3 residues: CASSRDRDRTSYSNQPQHF. The CDR3 DNA is TGTGCCAGTAGTAGAGACCGGGACAGGACTTCCTATAGCAATCAGCCCCAGCATTTT.

The DNA of the CDR3 is TGTGCCAGCAGGGGCTCGGGGGGAAGCACTGAAGCTTTCTTT. It codes for CASRGSGGSTEAFF. This sequence joins TRBV6-1 and TRBJ1-1, with a tentative D call TRBD1 (5 bases). Germline CDR1 is MNHNS and CDR2 is SASEGT. V lost 6 bases and J lost 4, with 15 bases in between. The CDR3 consists of 14 residues.

The J gene is TRBJ2-7, the V gene TRBV6-5, with 13 bases lining up with TRBD2. The V segment lost 5 bases and the J segment 6 bases; nucleotides outside the gene matches: 7. The CDR3 has 15 residues. Germline V gene lookup returns CDR1 MNHEY and CDR2 SVGAGI. CDR3 protein: CASSTLAGGAGEQYF. In DNA, the CDR3 is TGTGCCAGCAGTACACTAGCGGGGGGGGCCGGCGAGCAGTACTTC.

This chain connects TRBV5-1 to TRBJ1-3, with a weak D call TRBD1 (5 bases). This CDR3 is 15 amino acids long. Trimming shortened V by 7 bases and J by 4 bases, and 18 bases separated the two germline ends. From germline, CDR1 is SGHRS and CDR2 YFSETQ. CDR3 DNA: TGCGCCAGCCGCGAATGGGGCACCGGGGGAAACACCATATATTTT. Amino acids: CASREWGTGGNTIYF. The entire variable domain, with the rest obtained from reference TRBV5-1 and TRBJ1-3, is as follows: KAGVTQTPRYLIKTRGQQVTLSCSPISGHRSVSWYQQTPGQGLQFLFEYFSETQRNKGNFPGRFSGRQFSNSRSEMNVSTLELGDSALYLCASREWGTGGNTIYFGEGSWLTVV.

This chain joins TRBV10-3 and TRBJ2-2, with unresolved D. CDR3 size: 14 residues. Germline CDR1 and CDR2: ENHRY and SYGVKD. The germline V and J ends were trimmed by 4 bases and 1 base, with 7 bases remaining between them. CDR3 region: CAISVAQNTGELFF. In DNA form, the CDR3 reads TGTGCCATCAGTGTGGCACAGAACACCGGGGAGCTGTTTTTT.

The chain recombines TRBV2 with TRBJ1-1; weak D call: TRBD1 (5 bases). The CDR3 runs 13 residues. From germline, CDR1 is SNHLY and CDR2 FYNNEI. Trimming left V 8 bases short and J 4 bases short, with 14 bases between. The CDR3 sequence: CASGLRGGTEAFF. CDR3 coding DNA: TGTGCCAGCGGATTGAGGGGAGGCACTGAAGCTTTCTTT.

The CDR3 reads CASSSGGYGYTF. In nucleotides, the CDR3 is TGCGCCAGCAGCTCGGGGGGCTATGGCTACACCTTC. V gene TRBV5-1 combines with J gene TRBJ1-2; TRBD1 might be the D (5 bases). V lost 3 bases and J lost 4, with 7 bases in between. From germline, CDR1 is SGHRS and CDR2 YFSETQ. This CDR3 comprises 12 residues.

The V call is TRBV5-1, the J call TRBJ1-6; 7 nucleotides line up with TRBD1. The ends lost 2 bases at V and 7 bases at J; junction bases unmatched: 9. Germline V CDR1 and CDR2: SGHRS, YFSETQ. The length of the CDR3 is 16 residues. The DNA of the CDR3 is TGCGCCAGCAGCTTAACACAGGGGCTCATGAATTCACCCCTCCACTTT. Residues: CASSLTQGLMNSPLHF. Full variable domain (missing parts from reference TRBV5-1 and TRBJ1-6): KAGVTQTPRYLIKTRGQQVTLSCSPISGHRSVSWYQQTPGQGLQFLFEYFSETQRNKGNFPGRFSGRQFSNSRSEMNVSTLELGDSALYLCASSLTQGLMNSPLHFGNGTRLTVT.

The chain carries TRBV19 and TRBJ2-1, with a possible D match to TRBD2 (5 bases). The CDR3 totals 15 residues. Germline V gene sequence: CDR1 LNHDA, CDR2 SQIVND (reference sequence). V was trimmed by 4 bases and J by 4 bases, leaving 14 bases between them. DNA of the CDR3: TGTGCCAGTAGTAAGATCGGGGAAGGATACAATGAGCAGTTCTTC. It translates to CASSKIGEGYNEQFF.